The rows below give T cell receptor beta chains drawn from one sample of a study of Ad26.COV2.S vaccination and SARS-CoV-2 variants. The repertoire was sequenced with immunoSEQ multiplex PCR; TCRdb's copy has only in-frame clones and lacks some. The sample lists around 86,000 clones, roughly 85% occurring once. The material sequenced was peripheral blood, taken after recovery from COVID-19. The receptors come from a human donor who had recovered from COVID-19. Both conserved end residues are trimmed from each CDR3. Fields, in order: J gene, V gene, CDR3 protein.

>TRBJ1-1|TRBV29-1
SVVIRDAEAF
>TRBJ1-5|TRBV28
ASSFGDIINQPQH
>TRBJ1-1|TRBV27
ASRLQGSNTEAF
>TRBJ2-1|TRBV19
ASSIAGTRYNEQF
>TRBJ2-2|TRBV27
ASIQGTGELF
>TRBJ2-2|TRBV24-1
ATSDPYGELF
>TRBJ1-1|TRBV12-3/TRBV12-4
ASSRNTEAF
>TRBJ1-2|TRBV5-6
ASSTLDRGFSYGYT
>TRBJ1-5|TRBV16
ASSPSDANQPQH
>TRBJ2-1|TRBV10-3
AISPGLAGTYNEQF
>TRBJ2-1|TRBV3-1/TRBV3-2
ASSQGLAGIQF
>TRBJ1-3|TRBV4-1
ASSQVGFTSGNTIY
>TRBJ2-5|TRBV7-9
ASRKGGKETQY
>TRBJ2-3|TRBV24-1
ATFGTGITDTQY
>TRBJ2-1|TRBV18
ASSPGGSSYNEQF
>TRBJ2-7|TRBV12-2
ASRLLVRQLTYEQY
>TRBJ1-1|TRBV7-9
ASSLDGQGTEAF
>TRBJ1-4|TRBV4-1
ASSLRDRGGINEKLF
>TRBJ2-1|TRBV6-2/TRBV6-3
ASSYPRGGGYNEQF
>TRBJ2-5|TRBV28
ASSVTGQETQY
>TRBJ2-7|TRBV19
ASSISQGYSYEQY
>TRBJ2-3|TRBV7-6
ASSLEIPGLAGLTDTQY
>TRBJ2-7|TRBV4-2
ASSQGSAGESYEQY
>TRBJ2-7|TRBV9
ASSPRDLPYEQY
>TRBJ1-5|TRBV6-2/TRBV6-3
ASSYGTVTNQPQH
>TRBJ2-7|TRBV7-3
ASSRDRGVEQY
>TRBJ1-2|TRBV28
ASKTAGNNYGYT
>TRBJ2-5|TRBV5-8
ASSNGDTRGSQY
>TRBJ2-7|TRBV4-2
ASSQDRRDSSYEQY
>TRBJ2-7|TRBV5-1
ASSGTAHYEQY
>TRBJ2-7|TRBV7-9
ASTRSGTSGRGPYEQY
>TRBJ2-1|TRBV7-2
ASSLDGSSYNEQF
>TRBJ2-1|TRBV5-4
ASSLTSGSWEEQF
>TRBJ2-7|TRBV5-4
ASSLDGPREQY
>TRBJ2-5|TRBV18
ASSPGYQETQY
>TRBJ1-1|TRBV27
ASSLSATANTEAF
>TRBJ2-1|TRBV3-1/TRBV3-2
ASSQEGGYEQF
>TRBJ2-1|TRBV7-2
ASSLAGTSGNNEQF
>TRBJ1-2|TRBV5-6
ASSFGQGGKYGYT
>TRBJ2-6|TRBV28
ASSRPGQSGANVLT
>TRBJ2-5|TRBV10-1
ASSEDGTAQETQY
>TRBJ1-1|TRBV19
ASSISGNLMTEAF
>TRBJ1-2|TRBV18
ASSIRMIYGYT
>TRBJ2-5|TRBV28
ASSRGLAGVQETQY
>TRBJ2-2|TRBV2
ASSEIVTGELF
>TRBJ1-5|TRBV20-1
SAKTGTGDH
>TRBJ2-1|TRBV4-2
ASSQGVKGGGTGVGNNEQF
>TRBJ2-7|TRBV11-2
ASSLPGLAGREQY
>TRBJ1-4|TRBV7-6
ASSLTLTNEKLF
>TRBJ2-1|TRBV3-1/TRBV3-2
ASSQVNYDNEQF
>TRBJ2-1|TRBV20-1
SVPAGQQF
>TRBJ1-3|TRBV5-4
ASSLVGGNTIY